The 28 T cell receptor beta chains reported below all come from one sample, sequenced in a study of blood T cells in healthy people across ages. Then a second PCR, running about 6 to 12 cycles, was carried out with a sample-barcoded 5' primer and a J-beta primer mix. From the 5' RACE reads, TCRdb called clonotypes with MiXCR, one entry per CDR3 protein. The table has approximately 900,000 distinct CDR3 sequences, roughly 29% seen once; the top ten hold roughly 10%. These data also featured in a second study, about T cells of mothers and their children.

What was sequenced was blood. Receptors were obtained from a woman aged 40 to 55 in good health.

This CDR3 is CASSLSASIAIDTGELFF. The DNA for the CDR3 is TGTGCCAGCAGCTTATCCGCCAGTATAGCAATAGACACCGGGGAGCTGTTTTTT. This sequence joins TRBV6-2 or TRBV6-3 and TRBJ2-2; D call uncertain. Between the trimmed V and J ends, which lost 6 bases and 3 bases, there was a span of 23 bases. CDR1 MNHEY and CDR2 SVGEGT come from the germline V gene. The CDR3 runs 18 residues.

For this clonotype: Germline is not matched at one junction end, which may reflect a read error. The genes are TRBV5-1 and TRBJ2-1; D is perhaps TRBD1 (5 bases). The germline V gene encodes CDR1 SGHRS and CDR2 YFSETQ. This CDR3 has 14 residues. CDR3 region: CASCFGADYNEQFF. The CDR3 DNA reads TGCGCCAGCTGCTTTGGGGCGGATTACAATGAGCAGTTCTTC.

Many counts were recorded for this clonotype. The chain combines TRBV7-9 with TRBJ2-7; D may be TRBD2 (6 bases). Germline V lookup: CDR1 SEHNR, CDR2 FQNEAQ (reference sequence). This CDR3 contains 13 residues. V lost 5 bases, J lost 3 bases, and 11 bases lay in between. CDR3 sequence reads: CASSSGSFYEQYF. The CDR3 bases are TGTGCCAGCAGCAGCGGGTCTTTCTACGAGCAGTACTTC.

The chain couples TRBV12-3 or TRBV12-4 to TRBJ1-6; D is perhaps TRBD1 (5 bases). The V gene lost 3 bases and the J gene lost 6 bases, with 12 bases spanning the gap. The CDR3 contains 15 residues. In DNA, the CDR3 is TGTGCCAGCAGTTTGGTGGGACGGTCTAATTCACCCCTCCACTTT. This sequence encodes CASSLVGRSNSPLHF.

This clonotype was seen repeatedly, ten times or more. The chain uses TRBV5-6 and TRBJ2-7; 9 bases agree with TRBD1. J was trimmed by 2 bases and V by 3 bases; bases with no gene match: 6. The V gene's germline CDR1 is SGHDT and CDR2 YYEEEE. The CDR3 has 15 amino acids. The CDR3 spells CASSYPGTGTYEQYF. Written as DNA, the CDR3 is TGTGCCAGCAGCTACCCCGGGACAGGGACCTACGAGCAGTACTTC.

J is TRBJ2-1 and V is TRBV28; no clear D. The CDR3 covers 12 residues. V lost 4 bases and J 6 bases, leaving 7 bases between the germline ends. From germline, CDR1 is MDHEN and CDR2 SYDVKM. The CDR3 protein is CASSSRPNEQFF. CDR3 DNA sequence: TGTGCCAGCAGTTCCCGTCCCAATGAGCAGTTCTTC.

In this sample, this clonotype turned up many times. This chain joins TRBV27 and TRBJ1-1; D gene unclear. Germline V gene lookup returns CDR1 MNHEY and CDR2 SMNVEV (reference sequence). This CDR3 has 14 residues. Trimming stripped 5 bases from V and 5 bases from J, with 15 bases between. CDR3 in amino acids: CASSPQERRTEAFF. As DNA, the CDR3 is TGTGCCAGCAGTCCCCAGGAAAGAAGGACTGAAGCTTTCTTT.

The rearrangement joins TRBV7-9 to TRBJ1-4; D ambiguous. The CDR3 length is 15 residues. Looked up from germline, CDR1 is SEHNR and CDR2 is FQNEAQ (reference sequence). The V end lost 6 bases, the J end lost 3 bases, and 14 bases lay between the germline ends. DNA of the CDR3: TGTGCCAGCAGTCCAACCCAGGAACCTAATGAAAAACTGTTTTTT. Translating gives CASSPTQEPNEKLFF.

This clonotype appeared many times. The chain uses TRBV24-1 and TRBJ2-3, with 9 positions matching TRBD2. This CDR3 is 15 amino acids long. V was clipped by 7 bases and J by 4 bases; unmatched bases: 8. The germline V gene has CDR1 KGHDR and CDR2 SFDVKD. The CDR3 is CATRPGTSIADTQYF. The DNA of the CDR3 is TGTGCCACCAGGCCCGGGACTAGCATCGCAGATACGCAGTATTTT.

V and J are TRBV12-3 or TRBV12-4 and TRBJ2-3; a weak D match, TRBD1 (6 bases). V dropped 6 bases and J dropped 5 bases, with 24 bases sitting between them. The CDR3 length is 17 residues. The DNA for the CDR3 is TGTGCCAGCAGCTCACCCCGGCAGGGGACCTTCGGAGATACGCAGTATTTT. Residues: CASSSPRQGTFGDTQYF.

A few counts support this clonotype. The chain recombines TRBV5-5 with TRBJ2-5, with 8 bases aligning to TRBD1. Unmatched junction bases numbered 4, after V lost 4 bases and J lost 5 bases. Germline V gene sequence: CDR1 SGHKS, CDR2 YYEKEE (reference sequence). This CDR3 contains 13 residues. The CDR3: CASSMTGVETQYF. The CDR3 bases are TGTGCCAGCAGCATGACAGGGGTCGAGACCCAGTACTTC.

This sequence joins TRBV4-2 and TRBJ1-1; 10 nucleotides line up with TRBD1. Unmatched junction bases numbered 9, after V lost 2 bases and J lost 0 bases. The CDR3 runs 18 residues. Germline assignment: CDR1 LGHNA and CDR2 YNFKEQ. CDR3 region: CASSQLDRGSLMNTEAFF. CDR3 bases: TGTGCCAGCAGCCAACTGGACAGGGGGTCCCTAATGAACACTGAAGCTTTCTTT.

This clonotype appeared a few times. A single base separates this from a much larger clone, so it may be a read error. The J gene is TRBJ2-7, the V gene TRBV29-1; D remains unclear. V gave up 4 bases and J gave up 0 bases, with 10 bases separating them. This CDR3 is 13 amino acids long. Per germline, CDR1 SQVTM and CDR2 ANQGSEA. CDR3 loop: CSVVKARSYEQYF. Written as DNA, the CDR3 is TGCAGCGTTGTAAAGGCCCGCTCCTACGAGCAGTACTTC.

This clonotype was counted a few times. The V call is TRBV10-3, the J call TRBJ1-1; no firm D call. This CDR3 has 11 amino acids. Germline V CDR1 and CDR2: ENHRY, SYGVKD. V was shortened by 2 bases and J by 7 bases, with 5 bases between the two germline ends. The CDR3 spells CAISEGNEAFF. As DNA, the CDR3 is TGTGCCATCAGTGAGGGGAATGAAGCTTTCTTT.

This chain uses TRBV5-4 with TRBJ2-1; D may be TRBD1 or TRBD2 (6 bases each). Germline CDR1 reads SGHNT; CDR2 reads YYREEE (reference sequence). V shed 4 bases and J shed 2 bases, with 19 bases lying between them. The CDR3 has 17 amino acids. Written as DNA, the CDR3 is TGTGCCAGCAGCCAAACCTCGGGGGCGGAAGCCTACAATGAGCAGTTCTTC. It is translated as CASSQTSGAEAYNEQFF.

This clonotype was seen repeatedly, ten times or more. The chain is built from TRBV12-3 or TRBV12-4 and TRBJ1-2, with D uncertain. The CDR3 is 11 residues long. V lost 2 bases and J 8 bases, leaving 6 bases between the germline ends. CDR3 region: CASSLTRGYTF. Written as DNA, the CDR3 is TGTGCCAGCAGTTTAACTCGGGGCTACACCTTC.

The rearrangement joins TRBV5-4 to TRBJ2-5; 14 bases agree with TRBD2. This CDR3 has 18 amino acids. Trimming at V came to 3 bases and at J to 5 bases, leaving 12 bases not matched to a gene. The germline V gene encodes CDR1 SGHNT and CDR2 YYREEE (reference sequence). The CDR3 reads CASSSDRGLAGARETQYF. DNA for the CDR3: TGTGCCAGCAGCTCGGATCGGGGACTAGCGGGGGCGAGGGAGACCCAGTACTTC.

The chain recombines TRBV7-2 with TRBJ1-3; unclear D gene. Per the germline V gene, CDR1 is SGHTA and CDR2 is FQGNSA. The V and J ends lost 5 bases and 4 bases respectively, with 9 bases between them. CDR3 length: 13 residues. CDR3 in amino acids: CASSPNGGNTIYF. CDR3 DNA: TGTGCCAGCAGCCCCAATGGGGGAAACACCATATATTTT. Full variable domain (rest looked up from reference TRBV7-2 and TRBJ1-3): GAGVSQSPSNKVTEKGKDVELRCDPISGHTALYWYRQSLGQGLEFLIYFQGNSAPDKSGLPSDRFSAERTGGSVSTLTIQRTQQEDSAVYLCASSPNGGNTIYFGEGSWLTVV.

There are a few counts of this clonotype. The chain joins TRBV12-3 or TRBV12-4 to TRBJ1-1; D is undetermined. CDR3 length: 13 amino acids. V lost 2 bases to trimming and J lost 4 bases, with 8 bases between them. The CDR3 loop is CASSLFEGTEAFF. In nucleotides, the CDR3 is TGTGCCAGCAGTTTATTTGAGGGCACTGAAGCTTTCTTT.

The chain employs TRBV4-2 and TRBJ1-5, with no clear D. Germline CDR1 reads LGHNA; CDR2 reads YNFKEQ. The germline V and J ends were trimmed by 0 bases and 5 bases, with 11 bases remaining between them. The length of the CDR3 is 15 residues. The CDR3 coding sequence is TGTGCCAGCAGCCAAGATCGCGGTCCTCATCAGCCCCAGCATTTT. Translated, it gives CASSQDRGPHQPQHF.

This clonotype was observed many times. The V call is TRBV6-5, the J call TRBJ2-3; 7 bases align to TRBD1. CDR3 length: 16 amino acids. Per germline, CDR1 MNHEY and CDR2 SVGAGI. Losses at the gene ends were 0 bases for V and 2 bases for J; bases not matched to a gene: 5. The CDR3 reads CASSYSQDRLTDTQYF. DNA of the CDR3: TGTGCCAGCAGTTACTCGCAGGACAGGCTCACAGATACGCAGTATTTT.

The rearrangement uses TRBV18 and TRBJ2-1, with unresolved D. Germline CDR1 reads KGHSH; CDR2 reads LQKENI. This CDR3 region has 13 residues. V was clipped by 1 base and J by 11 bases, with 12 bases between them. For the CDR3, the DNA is TGTGCCAGCTCACCACTCGGGCAGGTCAAGCAGTTCTTC. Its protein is CASSPLGQVKQFF.

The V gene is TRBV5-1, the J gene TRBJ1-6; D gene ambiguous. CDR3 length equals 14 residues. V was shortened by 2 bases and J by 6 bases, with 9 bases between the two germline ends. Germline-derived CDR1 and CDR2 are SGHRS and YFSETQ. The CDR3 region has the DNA TGCGCCAGCAGCTTAGGAGAGTCTAATTCACCCCTCCACTTT. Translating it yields CASSLGESNSPLHF.

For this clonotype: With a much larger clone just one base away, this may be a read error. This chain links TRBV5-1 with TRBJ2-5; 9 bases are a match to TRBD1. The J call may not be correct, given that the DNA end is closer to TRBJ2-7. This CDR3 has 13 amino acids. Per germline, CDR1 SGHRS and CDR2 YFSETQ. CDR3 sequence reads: CANSGDRAYEQYF. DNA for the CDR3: TGCGCCAACAGCGGGGACAGGGCCTACGAGCAGTACTTC.

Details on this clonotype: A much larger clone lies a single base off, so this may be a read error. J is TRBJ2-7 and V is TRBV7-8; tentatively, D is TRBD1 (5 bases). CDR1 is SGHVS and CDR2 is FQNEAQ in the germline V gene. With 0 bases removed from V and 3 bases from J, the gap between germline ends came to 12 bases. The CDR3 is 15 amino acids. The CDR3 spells CASSLAQGGCYEQYF. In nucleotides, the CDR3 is TGTGCCAGCAGCTTAGCTCAGGGTGGTTGCTACGAGCAGTACTTC.

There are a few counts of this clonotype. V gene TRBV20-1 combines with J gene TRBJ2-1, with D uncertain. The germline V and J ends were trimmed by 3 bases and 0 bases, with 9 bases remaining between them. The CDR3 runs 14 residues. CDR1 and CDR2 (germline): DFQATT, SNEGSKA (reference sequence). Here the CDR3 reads CSARARRSYNEQFF. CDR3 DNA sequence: TGCAGTGCTAGGGCTCGTCGCTCCTACAATGAGCAGTTCTTC.

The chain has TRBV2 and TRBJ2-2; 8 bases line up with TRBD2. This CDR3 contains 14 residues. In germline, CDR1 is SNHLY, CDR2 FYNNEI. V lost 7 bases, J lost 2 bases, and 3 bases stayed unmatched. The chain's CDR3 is CASKGLVNTGELFF. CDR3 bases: TGTGCCAGCAAGGGACTAGTTAACACCGGGGAGCTGTTTTTT. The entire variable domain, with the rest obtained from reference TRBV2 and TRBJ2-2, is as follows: EPEVTQTPSHQVTQMGQEVILRCVPISNHLYFYWYRQILGQKVEFLVSFYNNEISEKSEIFDDQFSVERPDGSNFTLKIRSTKLEDSAMYFCASKGLVNTGELFFGEGSRLTVL.

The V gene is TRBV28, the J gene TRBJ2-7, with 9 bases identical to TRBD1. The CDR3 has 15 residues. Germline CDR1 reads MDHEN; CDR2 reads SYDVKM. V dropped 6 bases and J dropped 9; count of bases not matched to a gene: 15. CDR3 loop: CASREGTGTLGGQYF. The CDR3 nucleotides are TGTGCCAGCAGAGAAGGGACAGGGACCTTGGGGGGGCAGTACTTC.